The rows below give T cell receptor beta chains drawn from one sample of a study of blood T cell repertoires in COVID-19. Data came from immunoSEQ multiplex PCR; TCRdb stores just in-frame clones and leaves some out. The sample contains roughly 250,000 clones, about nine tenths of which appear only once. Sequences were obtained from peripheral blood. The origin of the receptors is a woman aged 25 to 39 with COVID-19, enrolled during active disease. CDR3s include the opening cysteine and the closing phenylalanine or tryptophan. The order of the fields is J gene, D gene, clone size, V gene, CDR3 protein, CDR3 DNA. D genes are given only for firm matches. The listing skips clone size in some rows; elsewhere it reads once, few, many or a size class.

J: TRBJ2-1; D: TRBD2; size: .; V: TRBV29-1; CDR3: CSVEGGLAGENEQFF; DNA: TGCAGCGTTGAAGGTGGACTAGCGGGGGAGAATGAGCAGTTCTTC
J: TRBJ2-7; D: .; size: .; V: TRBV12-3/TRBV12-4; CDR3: CASSFVRGREQYF; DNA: TGTGCCAGCAGTTTTGTGCGGGGGCGTGAGCAGTACTTC
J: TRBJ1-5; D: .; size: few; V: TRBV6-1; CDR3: CASSEEGRDNQPQHF; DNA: TGTGCCAGCAGTGAAGAAGGCAGGGACAATCAGCCCCAGCATTTT
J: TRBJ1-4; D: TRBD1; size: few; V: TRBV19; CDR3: CASSTGTVWTNEKLFF; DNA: TGTGCCAGTAGCACCGGGACAGTCTGGACTAATGAAAAACTGTTTTTT
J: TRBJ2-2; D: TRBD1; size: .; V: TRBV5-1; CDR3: CASSLRQGDTGELFF; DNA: TGCGCCAGCAGCTTAAGACAGGGGGATACCGGGGAGCTGTTTTTT
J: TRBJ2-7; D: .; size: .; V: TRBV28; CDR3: CASSLAGNYEQYF; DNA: TGTGCCAGCAGTTTGGCAGGGAACTACGAGCAGTACTTC
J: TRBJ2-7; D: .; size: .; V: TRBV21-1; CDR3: CASSRRWTGSLGGSYEQYF; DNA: TGTGCCAGCAGCCGCCGCTGGACAGGTTCCTTAGGGGGCTCCTACGAGCAGTACTTC
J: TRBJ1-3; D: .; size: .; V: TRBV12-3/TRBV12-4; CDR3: CASSLARVNTIYF; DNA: TGTGCCAGCAGTTTAGCGCGTGTCAACACCATATATTTT
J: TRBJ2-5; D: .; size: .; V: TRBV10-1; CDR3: CASGHEETQYF; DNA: TGCGCCAGCGGCCACGAAGAGACCCAGTACTTC
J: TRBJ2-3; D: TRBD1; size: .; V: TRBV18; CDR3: CASSPPNGTGETQYF; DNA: TGTGCCAGCTCACCACCGAATGGGACAGGTGAAACGCAGTATTTT
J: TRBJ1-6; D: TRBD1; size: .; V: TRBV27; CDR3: CASRLQGFHNSPLHF; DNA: TGTGCCAGCAGATTACAGGGGTTCCATAATTCACCCCTCCACTTT
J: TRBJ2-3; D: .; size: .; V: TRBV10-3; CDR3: CAISGHQFTGTDTQYF; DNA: TGTGCCATCAGTGGACATCAATTCACCGGCACAGATACGCAGTATTTT
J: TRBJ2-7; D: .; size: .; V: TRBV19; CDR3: CASSIGHRELYEQYF; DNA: TGTGCCAGTAGTATCGGCCACCGGGAGCTTTACGAGCAGTACTTC
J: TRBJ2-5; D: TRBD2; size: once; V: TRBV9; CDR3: CASSVDSGGFQETQYF; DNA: TGTGCCAGCAGCGTAGATAGCGGGGGGTTCCAAGAGACCCAGTACTTC
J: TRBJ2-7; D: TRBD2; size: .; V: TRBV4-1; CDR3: CASSQVWIAGGRSSYEQYF; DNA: TGCGCCAGCAGCCAAGTTTGGATAGCGGGGGGGAGGAGCTCCTACGAGCAGTACTTC